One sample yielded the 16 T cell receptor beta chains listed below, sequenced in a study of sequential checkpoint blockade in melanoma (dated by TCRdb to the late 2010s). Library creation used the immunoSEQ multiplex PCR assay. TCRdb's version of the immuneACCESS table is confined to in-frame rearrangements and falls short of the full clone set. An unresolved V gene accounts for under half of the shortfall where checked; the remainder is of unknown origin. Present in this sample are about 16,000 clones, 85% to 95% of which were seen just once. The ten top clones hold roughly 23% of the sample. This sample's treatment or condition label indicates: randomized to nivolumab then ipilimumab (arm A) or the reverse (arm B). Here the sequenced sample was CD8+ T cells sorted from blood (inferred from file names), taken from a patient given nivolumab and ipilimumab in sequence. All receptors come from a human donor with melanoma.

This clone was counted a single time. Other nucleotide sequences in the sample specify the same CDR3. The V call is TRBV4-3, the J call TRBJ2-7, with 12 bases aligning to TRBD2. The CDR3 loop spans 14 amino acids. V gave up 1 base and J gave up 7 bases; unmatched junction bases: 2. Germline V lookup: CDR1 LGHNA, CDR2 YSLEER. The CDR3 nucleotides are TGCGCCAGCAGCCAAGGACTAGCGGGAGATGAGCAGTACTTC. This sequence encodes CASSQGLAGDEQYF.

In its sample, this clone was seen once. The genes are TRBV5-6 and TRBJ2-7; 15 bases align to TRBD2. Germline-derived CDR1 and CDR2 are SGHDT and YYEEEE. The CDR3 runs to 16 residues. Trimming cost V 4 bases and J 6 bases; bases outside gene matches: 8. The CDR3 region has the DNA TGTGCCAGCAGCCTAGGACTAGCGGGAGGGCCGGGCGAGCAGTACTTC. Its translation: CASSLGLAGGPGEQYF. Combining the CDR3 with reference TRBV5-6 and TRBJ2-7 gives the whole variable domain DAGVTQSPTHLIKTRGQQVTLRCSPKSGHDTVSWYQQALGQGPQFIFQYYEEEERQRGNFPDRFSGHQFPNYSSELNVNALLLGDSALYLCASSLGLAGGPGEQYFGPGTRLTVT.

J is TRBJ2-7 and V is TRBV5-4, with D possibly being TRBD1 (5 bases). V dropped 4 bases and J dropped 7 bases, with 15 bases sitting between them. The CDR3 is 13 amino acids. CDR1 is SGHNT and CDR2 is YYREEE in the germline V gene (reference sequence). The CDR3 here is CASSLLGAEEQYF. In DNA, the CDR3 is TGTGCCAGCAGCCTATTAGGGGCAGAGGAGCAGTACTTC.

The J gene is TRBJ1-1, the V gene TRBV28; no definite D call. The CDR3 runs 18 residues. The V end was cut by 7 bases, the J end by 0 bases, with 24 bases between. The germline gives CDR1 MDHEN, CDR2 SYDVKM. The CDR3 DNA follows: TGTGCCAGCACGGGAAGGTCTTCAAGGACGGATTTGAACACTGAAGCTTTCTTT. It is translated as CASTGRSSRTDLNTEAFF.

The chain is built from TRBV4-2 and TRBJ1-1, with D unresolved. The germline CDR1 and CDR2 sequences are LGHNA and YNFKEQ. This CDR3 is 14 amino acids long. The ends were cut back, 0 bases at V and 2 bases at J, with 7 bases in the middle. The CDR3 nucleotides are TGTGCCAGCAGCCAAGAGACGGGAAACACTGAAGCTTTCTTT. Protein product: CASSQETGNTEAFF.

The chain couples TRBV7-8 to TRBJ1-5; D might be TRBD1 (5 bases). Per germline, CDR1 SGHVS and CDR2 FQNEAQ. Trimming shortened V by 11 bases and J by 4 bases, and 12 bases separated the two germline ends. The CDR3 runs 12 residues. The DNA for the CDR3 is TGTGCCGGAGGGGTTGGTAATCAGCCCCAGCATTTT. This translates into CAGGVGNQPQHF.

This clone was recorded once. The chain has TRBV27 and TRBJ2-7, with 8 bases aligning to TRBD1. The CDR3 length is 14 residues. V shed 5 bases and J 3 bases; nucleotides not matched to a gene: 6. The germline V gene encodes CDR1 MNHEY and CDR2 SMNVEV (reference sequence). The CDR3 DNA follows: TGTGCCAGCAGTCCATACAGGGGGTACTACGAGCAGTACTTC. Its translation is CASSPYRGYYEQYF.

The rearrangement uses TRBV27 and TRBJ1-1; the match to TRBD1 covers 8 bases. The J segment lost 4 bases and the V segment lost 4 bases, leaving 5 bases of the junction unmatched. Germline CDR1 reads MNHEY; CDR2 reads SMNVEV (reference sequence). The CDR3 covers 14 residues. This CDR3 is CASSSLTGGTEAFF. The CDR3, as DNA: TGTGCCAGCAGTTCCCTTACAGGGGGCACTGAAGCTTTCTTT.

This CDR3 is CATSRATSGVEQYV. The CDR3 DNA reads as TGTGCCACCAGCAGAGCGACTAGCGGGGTAGAGCAGTACGTC. This chain joins TRBV15 and TRBJ2-7; 11 bases are shared with TRBD2. The CDR3 spans 14 residues. V lost 1 base to trimming and J lost 7 bases; unmatched junction nucleotides: 3. CDR1 is LNHNV, CDR2 YYDKDF, per germline (reference sequence).

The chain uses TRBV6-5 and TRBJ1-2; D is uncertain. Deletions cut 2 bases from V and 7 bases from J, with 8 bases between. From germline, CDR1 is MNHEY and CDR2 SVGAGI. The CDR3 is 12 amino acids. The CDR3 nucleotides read TGTGCCAGCAGTTACGGAGACGGTGGCTACACCTTC. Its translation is CASSYGDGGYTF.

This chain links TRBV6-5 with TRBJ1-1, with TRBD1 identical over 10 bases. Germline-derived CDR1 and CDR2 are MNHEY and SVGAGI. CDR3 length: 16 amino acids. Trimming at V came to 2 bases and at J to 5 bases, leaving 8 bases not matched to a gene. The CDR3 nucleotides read TGTGCCAGCAGTTACACCGGGACAGGGGTTGGGACTGAAGCTTTCTTT. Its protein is CASSYTGTGVGTEAFF.

The CDR3 DNA is TGTGCCAGCAGCCTCGGGACAGCCCATGGCTACACCTTC. This gives the protein CASSLGTAHGYTF. The rearrangement links TRBV28 to TRBJ1-2, with TRBD1 matching 7 bases. The V segment lost 6 bases and the J segment 6 bases; nucleotides outside the gene matches: 7. This CDR3 comprises 13 residues. In germline, CDR1 is MDHEN, CDR2 SYDVKM.

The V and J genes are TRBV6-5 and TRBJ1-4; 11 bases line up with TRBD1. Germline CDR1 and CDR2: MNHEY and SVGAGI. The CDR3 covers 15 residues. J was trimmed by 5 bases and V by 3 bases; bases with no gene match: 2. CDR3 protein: CASSYGTGGNEKLFF. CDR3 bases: TGTGCCAGCAGTTATGGGACAGGGGGAAATGAAAAACTGTTTTTT.

The CDR3 coding sequence is TGTGCCAGCAGTCCCCCACTGGGAGGCTACGAGCAGTACTTC. It encodes CASSPPLGGYEQYF. V usage is TRBV28 and J usage is TRBJ2-7; possibly TRBD2 for D (6 bases). Trimming took 5 bases from V and 3 from J, leaving 14 bases between them. Germline V gene sequence: CDR1 MDHEN, CDR2 SYDVKM. There are 14 residues in the CDR3.

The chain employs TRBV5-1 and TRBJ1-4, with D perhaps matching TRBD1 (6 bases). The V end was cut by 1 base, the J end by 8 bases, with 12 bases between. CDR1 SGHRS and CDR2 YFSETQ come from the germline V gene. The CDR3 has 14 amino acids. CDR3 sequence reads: CASSLRGAREKLFF. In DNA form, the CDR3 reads TGCGCCAGCAGCTTGCGGGGGGCGCGCGAAAAACTGTTTTTT.

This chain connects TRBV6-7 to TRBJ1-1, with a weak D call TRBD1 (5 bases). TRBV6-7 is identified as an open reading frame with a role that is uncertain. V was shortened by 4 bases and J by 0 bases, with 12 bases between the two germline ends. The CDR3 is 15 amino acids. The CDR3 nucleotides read TGTGCCAGCAGTTTATCCAGGGTTATGAACACTGAAGCTTTCTTT. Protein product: CASSLSRVMNTEAFF.